These 7 T cell receptor beta chains originate from one sample sequenced in a study of blood T cell repertoires in COVID-19. TCRdb's table, derived via immunoSEQ multiplex PCR, lists solely in-frame clones and lacks some. The sample carries 150,000 to 200,000 clones, approximately 85% recorded once. What was sequenced was peripheral blood. These receptors all come from an elderly woman with acute or convalescent COVID-19.

The chain employs TRBV9 and TRBJ2-1; D is possibly TRBD1 (5 bases). The germline gives CDR1 SGDLS, CDR2 YYNGEE. Trimming left V 8 bases short and J 8 bases short, with 20 bases between. This CDR3 is built from 14 residues. The CDR3 here is CASTTGPQRDEQFF. The DNA for the CDR3 is TGTGCCAGTACCACAGGACCTCAAAGGGATGAGCAGTTCTTC.

The V and J genes are TRBV3-1 (or the pseudogene TRBV3-2) and TRBJ2-5; perhaps TRBD2 as D (5 bases). V lost 0 bases to trimming and J lost 4 bases, with 9 bases between them. The CDR3 contains 14 residues. The germline CDR1 and CDR2 sequences are LGHDT and YNNKEL (reference sequence). The CDR3 spells CASSQDASRETQYF. The CDR3 region has the DNA TGTGCCAGCAGCCAAGATGCTAGCAGAGAGACCCAGTACTTC.

This sequence joins TRBV9 and TRBJ1-4, with D possibly matching TRBD1 (5 bases). Germline V CDR1 and CDR2: SGDLS, YYNGEE. This CDR3 contains 14 residues. Trimming left V 0 bases short and J 5 bases short, with 8 bases between. CDR3 residues: CASSVGAGNEKLFF. As DNA, the CDR3 is TGTGCCAGCAGCGTAGGGGCAGGGAATGAAAAACTGTTTTTT.

CDR3 sequence (DNA): TGTGCCACCAGTGCTGACACCTATCAGCCCCAGCATTTT. Translating it yields CATSADTYQPQHF. V is TRBV24-1 and J is TRBJ1-5; D gene uncertain. From germline, CDR1 is KGHDR and CDR2 SFDVKD. The ends were cut back, 5 bases at V and 5 bases at J, with 9 bases in the middle. There are 13 residues in the CDR3.

The chain is built from TRBV5-6 and TRBJ1-2; 7 nucleotides match TRBD1. V shed 4 bases, J shed 6 bases, and the junction held 18 bases outside the gene matches. This CDR3 is built from 17 residues. Germline CDR1 is SGHDT and CDR2 is YYEEEE. For the CDR3, the DNA is TGTGCCAGCAGCCTGGAATGGAGGCCAGGGGGTTTTGATGGCTACACCTTC. Its protein is CASSLEWRPGGFDGYTF.

This clone was recorded once. The CDR3: CASSPHSAGELFF. In DNA, the CDR3 is TGTGCCAGCAGCCCCCATAGCGCCGGGGAGCTGTTTTTT. The rearrangement joins TRBV7-2 to TRBJ2-2; possible D gene TRBD2, 5 bases. V gave up 5 bases and J gave up 6 bases, with 10 bases separating them. Looked up from germline, CDR1 is SGHTA and CDR2 is FQGNSA. This CDR3 region has 13 residues. Full variable domain (remainder filled in from reference TRBV7-2 and TRBJ2-2): GAGVSQSPSNKVTEKGKDVELRCDPISGHTALYWYRQSLGQGLEFLIYFQGNSAPDKSGLPSDRFSAERTGGSVSTLTIQRTQQEDSAVYLCASSPHSAGELFFGEGSRLTVL.

CDR3 sequence: CASSLSGTDTQYF. The CDR3 bases are TGTGCCAGCAGCCTTAGCGGCACAGATACGCAGTATTTT. This chain joins TRBV5-8 and TRBJ2-3, with D perhaps TRBD2 (5 bases). Trimming cost V 4 bases and J 1 base, with 7 bases left between them. This CDR3 spans 13 amino acids. CDR1 and CDR2 (germline): SGHTS, YDEGEE.